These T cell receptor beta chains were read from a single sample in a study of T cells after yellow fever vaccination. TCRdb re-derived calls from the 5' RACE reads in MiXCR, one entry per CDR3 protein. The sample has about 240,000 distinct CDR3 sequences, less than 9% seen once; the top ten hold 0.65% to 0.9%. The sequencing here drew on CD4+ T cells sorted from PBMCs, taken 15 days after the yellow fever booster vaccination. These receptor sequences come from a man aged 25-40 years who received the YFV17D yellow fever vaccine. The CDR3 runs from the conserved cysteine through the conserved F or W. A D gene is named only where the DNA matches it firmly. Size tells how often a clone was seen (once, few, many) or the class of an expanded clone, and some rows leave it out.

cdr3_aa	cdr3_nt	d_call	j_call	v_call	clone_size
CASSLWGRASGANVLTF	TGTGCCAGCAGCCTCTGGGGGCGGGCCTCTGGGGCCAACGTCCTGACTTTC	-	TRBJ2-6	TRBV9	few
CASSPLWTGSNTGELFF	TGCGCCAGCAGCCCCCTTTGGACAGGGTCGAACACCGGGGAGCTGTTTTTT	TRBD1	TRBJ2-2	TRBV5-1	few
CASSLRFFSGFTGELFF	TGTGCCAGCAGTTTAAGGTTCTTTTCAGGGTTCACCGGGGAGCTGTTTTTT	-	TRBJ2-2	TRBV12-3/TRBV12-4	-
CASSFTPSTDSNTEVFF	TGTGCCAGCAGCTTTACTCCTTCGACAGATTCGAACACTGAAGTTTTCTTT	-	TRBJ1-1	TRBV7-9	-
CSAGTDPDTQYF	TGCAGTGCTGGGACTGACCCAGATACGCAGTATTTT	-	TRBJ2-3	TRBV20-1	few
CASSLFAGPYEQYF	TGTGCCAGCAGCTTATTTGCGGGACCCTACGAGCAGTACTTC	-	TRBJ2-7	TRBV7-2	few
CASSEGQAGELFF	TGTGCCAGCAGTGAGGGGCAAGCCGGGGAGCTGTTTTTT	-	TRBJ2-2	TRBV2	few
CASSLNRGVEETQYF	TGTGCCAGCAGCTTAAATCGGGGAGTAGAAGAGACCCAGTACTTC	-	TRBJ2-5	TRBV7-2	many
CATSTFGGYEQFF	TGTGCCACCAGCACCTTCGGAGGCTATGAGCAGTTCTTC	-	TRBJ2-1	TRBV15	few
CASSLEPVTQYF	TGTGCCAGCAGCTTAGAGCCAGTTACGCAGTATTTT	-	TRBJ2-3	TRBV11-2	many
CASSLRLAETGELFF	TGCGCCAGCAGCTTGAGGTTAGCGGAGACCGGGGAGCTGTTTTTT	-	TRBJ2-2	TRBV5-1	-
CASSPGTEETQYF	TGTGCCAGCAGCCCCGGGACGGAAGAGACCCAGTACTTC	-	TRBJ2-5	TRBV5-6	many
CASGVNYGYTF	TGTGCCAGCGGGGTGAACTATGGCTACACCTTC	-	TRBJ1-2	TRBV6-5	few
CASAKRLLAGGGPTNEQFF	TGTGCCAGCGCTAAAAGGTTACTAGCGGGAGGAGGTCCAACGAATGAGCAGTTCTTC	TRBD2	TRBJ2-1	TRBV12-3/TRBV12-4	few
CASSLPPAHIKGGANVLTF	TGTGCCAGCAGTCTCCCCCCAGCACACATCAAAGGGGGGGCCAACGTCCTGACTTTC	-	TRBJ2-6	TRBV2	-
CASSRIDTQYF	TGTGCCAGCAGTCGGATAGATACGCAGTATTTT	-	TRBJ2-3	TRBV12-3/TRBV12-4	many
CASSPYNGANVLTF	TGTGCCAGCAGTCCCTACAATGGGGCCAACGTCCTGACTTTC	-	TRBJ2-6	TRBV6-2/TRBV6-3	many
CSVLGGSITGELFF	TGCAGCGTGTTGGGCGGGAGCATTACCGGGGAGCTGTTTTTT	TRBD2	TRBJ2-2	TRBV29-1	-
CASSAGPNTGELFF	TGTGCTAGCAGCGCCGGACCAAACACCGGGGAGCTGTTTTTT	-	TRBJ2-2	TRBV7-7	many
CSAWTSGRVYEQYF	TGCAGTGCTTGGACTAGCGGGAGGGTCTACGAGCAGTACTTC	TRBD2	TRBJ2-7	TRBV20-1	many
CAINDQGYEQYF	TGTGCCATCAACGATCAGGGGTACGAGCAGTACTTC	-	TRBJ2-7	TRBV10-3	-
CASSSGTGVEQYF	TGTGCCAGCAGTTCCGGGACAGGGGTCGAGCAGTACTTC	TRBD1	TRBJ2-7	TRBV2	-
CASSLVAVLANTGELFF	TGCGCCAGCAGCTTGGTTGCAGTACTCGCGAACACCGGGGAGCTGTTTTTT	-	TRBJ2-2	TRBV5-1	few
CASSLRRIEYNEQFF	TGTGCCAGCAGCTTAAGGCGGATAGAATACAATGAGCAGTTCTTC	-	TRBJ2-1	TRBV6-2/TRBV6-3	few
CASSYIQGRIGAGAQYF	TGTGCCAGCAGTTACATCCAGGGGCGGATCGGTGCAGGAGCGCAGTACTTC	-	TRBJ2-7	TRBV6-2/TRBV6-3	-
CASSSGTACYEQYF	TGTGCCAGCAGCTCCGGGACTGCGTGCTACGAGCAGTACTTC	-	TRBJ2-7	TRBV21-1	-
CASSAGLADNEQFF	TGTGCCAGCAGCGCAGGACTAGCGGACAATGAGCAGTTCTTC	TRBD2	TRBJ2-1	TRBV3-1	many
CASSVDRVRAEAFF	TGTGCCAGCAGCGTAGACAGGGTTCGGGCTGAAGCTTTCTTT	TRBD1	TRBJ1-1	TRBV11-2	-